Given below is one T cell receptor beta chain in context. What it binds is not known. This CDR3 is built from 16 residues. Per germline, CDR1 MNHEY and CDR2 SMNVEV (reference sequence). Trimming pared 2 bases from V and 1 base from J, leaving 11 bases between. This entry belongs to a study of cytomegalovirus exposure and HLA in healthy donors. It was with 60 Vbeta and 13 Jbeta primers that the PCR ran. The method was immunoSEQ multiplex PCR; TCRdb's version includes in-frame clones alone and lacks a portion of them. The sample lists 130,000 to 150,000 clones, about 80% seen once, with 3.9% in the top ten. Regarding the study as a whole: Association of a missense DCLRE1C variant with TCR beta V- and J-gene trimming was reported in a later analysis. Presence/absence results assume similar sequencing depth per donor, which may not hold. Sequencing probably produced one cluster of sequence variants that were highly shared.

The genes are TRBV27 and TRBJ2-2; D is perhaps TRBD1 (5 bases). Sequenced input: PBMCs. The receptor comes from a man aged 18-30 years in good health and CMV-seronegative. The DNA for the CDR3 is TGTGCCAGCAGTTTACTTGGGGCTGGGAACACCGGGGAGCTGTTTTTT. Its protein product is CASSLLGAGNTGELFF.